The 29 T cell receptor beta chains below all came from one sample that was sequenced in a study of blood T cell repertoires in COVID-19. Only in-frame clones appear in the TCRdb table, and some are missing; sequencing was by immunoSEQ multiplex PCR. The sample records 120,000 to 150,000 clones, around 83% being singletons. Sequencing input: PBMCs or T cells enriched from blood (not recorded which). These receptors originate from a woman in her forties or fifties who had been exposed to COVID-19.

The V call is TRBV5-1, the J call TRBJ2-7, with 8 bases identical to TRBD1. CDR1 and CDR2 from the germline V gene are SGHRS and YFSETQ. This CDR3 region has 12 residues. J gave up 11 bases and V 2 bases, and 6 bases lay outside the gene matches. The CDR3 region is CASSFDRGREYF. The DNA for the CDR3 is TGCGCCAGCAGCTTCGACAGGGGAAGAGAGTACTTC. Combining the CDR3 with reference TRBV5-1 and TRBJ2-7 gives the whole variable domain KAGVTQTPRYLIKTRGQQVTLSCSPISGHRSVSWYQQTPGQGLQFLFEYFSETQRNKGNFPGRFSGRQFSNSRSEMNVSTLELGDSALYLCASSFDRGREYFGPGTRLTVT.

V is TRBV11-2 and J is TRBJ2-2, with D possibly matching TRBD2 (6 bases). This CDR3 comprises 17 residues. V lost 0 bases to trimming and J lost 3 bases, with 14 bases between them. Germline V gene sequence: CDR1 SGHAT, CDR2 FQNNGV. Written as DNA, the CDR3 is TGTGCCAGCAGCTTAGATCTGAGACGGGGGTACACCGGGGAGCTGTTTTTT. It yields the protein CASSLDLRRGYTGELFF.

The CDR3 reads CASTPRGRGGYTF. CDR3 DNA: TGTGCCAGCACCCCTAGGGGGAGGGGAGGCTACACCTTC. The J gene is TRBJ1-2, the V gene TRBV7-8; D might be TRBD1 (6 bases). The V end was cut by 7 bases, the J end by 8 bases, with 17 bases between. CDR3 size: 13 residues. The germline V gene has CDR1 SGHVS and CDR2 FQNEAQ.

J is TRBJ1-5 and V is TRBV12-3 or TRBV12-4; no definite D call. CDR3 length: 12 residues. V lost 4 bases to trimming and J lost 5 bases, with 6 bases between them. As DNA, the CDR3 is TGTGCCAGCAGTTCTTCTGATCAGCCCCAGCATTTT. It specifies CASSSSDQPQHF.

V gene TRBV7-6 combines with J gene TRBJ1-1; 7 bases align to TRBD1. V lost 5 bases and J lost 1; bases outside the gene matches: 13. This CDR3 comprises 17 residues. Germline CDR1 and CDR2: SGHVS and FNYEAQ. For the CDR3, the DNA is TGTGCCAGCAGCATCCGACAGGGCGGGGACGGGAACACTGAAGCTTTCTTT. Translated, it gives CASSIRQGGDGNTEAFF.

The chain combines TRBV18 with TRBJ2-1, with 14 bases lining up with TRBD2. The CDR3 totals 20 residues. J was trimmed by 5 bases and V by 3 bases; bases with no gene match: 15. Germline V CDR1 and CDR2: KGHSH, LQKENI. CDR3: CASSPLLVPGLAGVDNEQFF. The CDR3 DNA follows: TGTGCCAGCTCACCCCTACTGGTCCCGGGACTAGCGGGAGTTGACAATGAGCAGTTCTTC.

This rearrangement joins TRBV6-6 to TRBJ2-1; 8 bases line up with TRBD2. The J segment lost 9 bases and the V segment lost 8 bases, leaving 12 bases of the junction unmatched. The CDR3 length is 14 residues. Germline CDR1 is MNHNY and CDR2 is SVGAGI (reference sequence). The CDR3 spells CASGTGTSGFEQFF. In DNA form, the CDR3 reads TGTGCCAGCGGGACCGGGACTAGTGGTTTTGAGCAGTTCTTC.

The gene calls are TRBV28 and TRBJ2-1; the D gene is possibly TRBD2 (7 bases). The length of the CDR3 is 18 residues. Trimming took 4 bases from V and 0 from J, leaving 19 bases between them. Per germline, CDR1 MDHEN and CDR2 SYDVKM. CDR3 in amino acids: CASSSRGGGLSSYNEQFF. CDR3 in DNA: TGTGCCAGCAGTTCTAGGGGGGGTGGGCTCTCCTCCTACAATGAGCAGTTCTTC.

The V gene is TRBV5-4, the J gene TRBJ2-1; 8 positions agree with TRBD2. Germline lookup yields CDR1 SGHNT and CDR2 YYREEE (reference sequence). V was clipped by 0 bases and J by 7 bases; unmatched bases: 12. CDR3 length: 17 amino acids. CDR3 bases: TGTGCCAGCAGCTTGGCCCTCGGCGGGAGGTCCAGTAATGAGCAGTTCTTC. Translated: CASSLALGGRSSNEQFF. Complete variable domain (other parts from reference TRBV5-4 and TRBJ2-1): ETGVTQSPTHLIKTRGQQVTLRCSSQSGHNTVSWYQQALGQGPQFIFQYYREEENGRGNFPPRFSGLQFPNYSSELNVNALELDDSALYLCASSLALGGRSSNEQFFGPGTRLTVL.

The chain's CDR3 is CASYGQGANEKLFF. The CDR3, as DNA: TGTGCCAGCTATGGGCAGGGGGCTAATGAAAAACTGTTTTTT. The gene calls are TRBV2 and TRBJ1-4; 7 bases map to TRBD1. CDR1 is SNHLY, CDR2 FYNNEI, per germline. Trimming removed 8 bases from V and 3 bases from J; junction bases left unmatched: 6. This CDR3 has 14 amino acids.

The chain couples TRBV15 to TRBJ1-2, with D possibly matching TRBD1 (6 bases). The CDR3 length is 14 residues. Trimming removed 0 bases at V and 8 bases at J, with 13 bases between. The germline V gene has CDR1 LNHNV and CDR2 YYDKDF (reference sequence). CDR3 DNA sequence: TGTGCCACCAGCAGAGAGCGGGGGGCGGGGGGCTACACCTTC. This sequence encodes CATSRERGAGGYTF.

The chain combines TRBV6-1 with TRBJ2-5; 13 bases map to TRBD2. The length of the CDR3 is 19 residues. From germline, CDR1 is MNHNS and CDR2 SASEGT. After removal of 2 bases from V and 7 bases from J, the junction contained 16 bases not matched to a gene. CDR3 protein: CASSETPNPWTSGGRTQYF. DNA of the CDR3: TGTGCCAGCAGTGAAACCCCTAACCCTTGGACTAGCGGGGGCAGGACCCAGTACTTC.

V is TRBV21-1 and J is TRBJ2-1; TRBD2, the table's D call, lacks a check against the DNA. TRBV21-1 is noted as a pseudogene. This CDR3 is 17 amino acids long. CDR3 amino acids: CASSKAEPGEANNEQFF. The CDR3 DNA follows: TGTGCCAGCAGCAAAGCAGAACCGGGAGAAGCTAACAATGAGCAGTTCTTC.

The rearrangement links TRBV18 to TRBJ2-5; possible D gene TRBD2, 6 bases. The CDR3 length is 14 residues. V lost 3 bases, J lost 6 bases, and 14 bases lay in between. Germline V lookup: CDR1 KGHSH, CDR2 LQKENI. The CDR3 loop reads CASSPSTSWKTQYF. The DNA of the CDR3 is TGTGCCAGCTCACCGTCGACTAGTTGGAAGACCCAGTACTTC.

V is TRBV3-1 (or the pseudogene TRBV3-2) and J is TRBJ2-3; tentatively, D is TRBD2 (5 bases). The CDR3 has 12 amino acids. V lost 4 bases and J 7 bases, leaving 9 bases between the germline ends. CDR1 LGHDT and CDR2 YNNKEL come from the germline V gene (reference sequence). CDR3 protein: CASSRGVNTQYF. The CDR3 DNA reads as TGTGCCAGCAGCCGGGGAGTTAATACGCAGTATTTT.

The chain uses TRBV11-3 and TRBJ2-6, with 7 bases aligning to TRBD1. Germline V lookup: CDR1 SGHNT, CDR2 YENEEA. With V trimmed by 0 bases and J by 0 bases, 2 bases remained unmatched. The CDR3 runs 17 residues. The CDR3 reads CASSLEGTASGANVLTF. CDR3 nucleotides: TGTGCCAGCAGCTTAGAGGGGACAGCCTCTGGGGCCAACGTCCTGACTTTC.

This rearrangement joins TRBV7-2 to TRBJ1-2; D uncertain. This CDR3 has 14 residues. V dropped 3 bases and J dropped 4 bases, with 12 bases sitting between them. Germline-derived CDR1 and CDR2 are SGHTA and FQGNSA. The DNA of the CDR3 is TGTGCCAGCAGCTTCGGAGAAGCCCTCTATGGCTACACCTTC. Translating it yields CASSFGEALYGYTF.

J is TRBJ2-3 and V is TRBV12-3 or TRBV12-4; D remains ambiguous. This CDR3 region has 11 residues. V dropped 7 bases and J dropped 6 bases, with 8 bases sitting between them. The CDR3: CASMIGDTQYF. In DNA form, the CDR3 reads TGTGCCAGCATGATCGGGGATACGCAGTATTTT.

The chain carries TRBV19 and TRBJ1-2; D is uncertain. Germline V gives CDR1 LNHDA, CDR2 SQIVND (reference sequence). Deletions cut 2 bases from V and 8 bases from J, with 9 bases between. The length of the CDR3 is 12 residues. CDR3 sequence reads: CASSIPPGGYTF. In nucleotides, the CDR3 is TGTGCCAGTAGTATACCCCCGGGGGGCTACACCTTC.

The rearrangement uses TRBV4-1 and TRBJ2-7; D is ambiguous. V shed 1 base and J shed 0 bases, with 7 bases lying between them. CDR3 size: 14 residues. Germline CDR1 MGHRA, CDR2 YSYEKL. CDR3 in amino acids: CASSQVEYSYEQYF. In DNA form, the CDR3 reads TGCGCCAGCAGCCAAGTGGAGTACTCCTACGAGCAGTACTTC.

The chain's CDR3 is CASSWRDRRPGAEQFF. The CDR3 bases are TGTGCCAGCAGCTGGAGGGACAGGAGGCCGGGAGCTGAGCAGTTCTTC. The chain uses TRBV7-2 and TRBJ2-1; 8 nucleotides align to TRBD1. Trimming removed 4 bases from V and 9 bases from J; junction bases left unmatched: 14. Looked up from germline, CDR1 is SGHTA and CDR2 is FQGNSA. The CDR3 is 16 residues long.

This rearrangement joins TRBV19 to TRBJ1-2; D gene unclear. V was clipped by 0 bases and J by 5 bases, with 10 bases between them. The CDR3 is made up of 14 amino acids. CDR1 is LNHDA, CDR2 SQIVND, per germline (reference sequence). This CDR3 reads CASSIDLRWYGYTF. The CDR3 region has the DNA TGTGCCAGTAGTATAGATCTTCGGTGGTATGGCTACACCTTC.

This chain connects TRBV19 to TRBJ2-7, with TRBD1 matching 9 bases. Per germline, CDR1 LNHDA and CDR2 SQIVND (reference sequence). V trimming: 3 bases; J trimming: 2 bases; junction bases outside the gene matches: 5. CDR3 length equals 15 residues. The CDR3 DNA sequence: TGTGCCAGTAGTATGGGACAGGGTTGGACCTACGAGCAGTACTTC. This sequence encodes CASSMGQGWTYEQYF.

The chain carries TRBV9 and TRBJ2-4; 12 nucleotides align to TRBD2. This CDR3 is built from 16 residues. The V gene end was trimmed by 4 bases and the J gene end by 8 bases; junction bases not matched to a gene: 10. Germline V lookup: CDR1 SGDLS, CDR2 YYNGEE. CDR3 in DNA: TGTGCCAGCAGCCCGAGGACTAGCGGGACTTCGGACATTCAGTACTTC. It yields the protein CASSPRTSGTSDIQYF.

V usage is TRBV6-5 and J usage is TRBJ2-1; TRBD2 agrees at 8 bases. CDR3 length: 13 amino acids. Germline V gene lookup returns CDR1 MNHEY and CDR2 SVGAGI. V lost 7 bases, J lost 8 bases, and 7 bases stayed unmatched. CDR3: CASTSGSGYEQFF. The CDR3 nucleotides are TGTGCCAGCACGAGCGGGAGTGGCTATGAGCAGTTCTTC.

The genes are TRBV7-3 and TRBJ1-1; D is unresolved. This CDR3 comprises 13 residues. Germline CDR1 and CDR2: SGHTA and FQGTGA. V lost 4 bases and J 3 bases, leaving 9 bases between the germline ends. DNA for the CDR3: TGTGCCAGCAGCTCACAGTCCCACACTGAAGCTTTCTTT. This sequence encodes CASSSQSHTEAFF.

The chain employs TRBV11-2 and TRBJ2-6; D gene uncertain. The CDR3 spans 14 residues. In germline, CDR1 is SGHAT, CDR2 FQNNGV. V was pared by 4 bases and J by 0 bases, with 4 bases between. The CDR3 DNA follows: TGTGCCAGCAGCTCTCTCTCTGGGGCCAACGTCCTGACTTTC. Its protein product is CASSSLSGANVLTF.

In the case of this clone: This sample includes further DNA sequences coding for the same CDR3. The chain uses TRBV27 and TRBJ1-5; D gene unclear. Germline-derived CDR1 and CDR2 are MNHEY and SMNVEV (reference sequence). V was trimmed by 3 bases and J by 5 bases, leaving 8 bases between them. This CDR3 has 13 amino acids. CDR3 coding DNA: TGTGCCAGCAGTTTGGTCCGGGATCAGCCCCAGCATTTT. It translates to CASSLVRDQPQHF.

This clone was detected many times. This chain links TRBV7-6 with TRBJ2-7; a weak D match, TRBD2 (6 bases). V lost 4 bases and J lost 6, with 28 bases in between. The CDR3 contains 18 residues. The germline V gene has CDR1 SGHVS and CDR2 FNYEAQ. In nucleotides, the CDR3 is TGTGCCAGCAGCTCCGCGGGCGGGATCGGGCCGATTGGGGGCGAGCAGTACTTC. Translation gives CASSSAGGIGPIGGEQYF.